This T cell receptor beta chain was observed in a study of cytomegalovirus exposure and HLA in healthy donors. Across the whole study: Within the Caucasian-associated ancestry cluster were roughly 82% of the roughly 400 genotyped donors. Study-wide results and limits: With high specificity and sensitivity, the classifier reportedly diagnosed cytomegalovirus status. Reports indicate that TCR beta sequences accurately predicted the HLA-A and HLA-B alleles of most subjects. The later analysis indicated that the majority of CMV-associated TCR beta chains appeared HLA-restricted.

J gave up 8 bases and V 5 bases, and 12 bases lay outside the gene matches. The V gene's germline CDR1 is MDHEN and CDR2 SYDVKM. This CDR3 region has 15 residues. 60 Vbeta and 13 Jbeta primers were used in PCR. Clones were sequenced by immunoSEQ multiplex PCR, and TCRdb holds only the in-frame ones, with some missing. The sample shows approximately 200,000 clones, around 75% of them seen only once. Turning to this clone: The antigen is undetermined.

The sequence came from a woman aged 25 to 39 in good health and CMV-seropositive. The sample consisted of PBMCs. V gene TRBV28 combines with J gene TRBJ1-2, with 9 bases that match TRBD1. The CDR3 nucleotides read TGTGCCAGCAGTCCGTTAGACCGGGACAGGGTCGGCTACACCTTC. Amino acid sequence: CASSPLDRDRVGYTF.